These T cell receptor beta chains were read from a single sample in a study of blood T cell repertoires in COVID-19. Here immunoSEQ multiplex PCR was the method, and the copy in TCRdb shows in-frame clones only, minus some. This sample carries approximately 69,000 clones, about four fifths of them seen once, and the ten largest clones take 20% to 25%. Sequencing used peripheral blood. These receptors originate from a woman between 70 and 85 years old with acute or convalescent COVID-19. Each CDR3 is given with its conserved first and last residue. A D gene is named only where the DNA matches it firmly. A row's size may be missing; if present it is once, few, many or a size class.

v_call,d_call,clone_size,cdr3_length,j_call,cdr3_aa,cdr3_nt
TRBV27,TRBD1,once,14,TRBJ1-1,CASSLSRGRTEAFF,TGTGCCAGCAGTTTAAGCAGGGGGCGAACTGAAGCTTTCTTT
TRBV4-1,TRBD2,NA,15,TRBJ2-7,CASSIAGGISYEQYF,TGCGCCAGCAGCATAGCGGGAGGGATCTCCTACGAGCAGTACTTC
TRBV6-4,NA,NA,13,TRBJ1-1,CASSAGFYTEAFF,TGTGCCAGCAGTGCAGGGTTTTACACTGAAGCTTTCTTT
TRBV7-8,NA,NA,14,TRBJ2-7,CASSRQDRRGEQYF,TGTGCCAGCAGCCGCCAGGACAGGCGGGGCGAGCAGTACTTC
TRBV25-1,TRBD1,NA,14,TRBJ1-4,CASSPPGTGFSMFF,TGTGCCAGCAGTCCTCCCGGGACAGGGTTTAGTATGTTTTTT
TRBV28,TRBD1,once,14,TRBJ1-6,CASSRGDSNSPLHF,TGTGCCAGCAGTAGAGGGGACAGTAATTCACCCCTCCACTTT
TRBV7-3,NA,few,14,TRBJ2-7,CASSQQGGSYEQYF,TGTGCCAGCAGCCAACAAGGGGGCTCCTACGAGCAGTACTTC
TRBV7-9,TRBD1,NA,16,TRBJ1-5,CASSLRTGSVNQPQHF,TGTGCCAGCAGCCTTCGGACAGGGTCGGTAAATCAGCCCCAGCATTTT
TRBV30,TRBD1,NA,14,TRBJ1-5,CAWSVQGGNQPQHF,TGTGCCTGGAGTGTGCAGGGGGGCAATCAGCCCCAGCATTTT
TRBV5-1,TRBD1,NA,16,TRBJ1-2,CASSLVPTGGAYGYTF,TGCGCCAGCAGCTTGGTCCCGACAGGGGGCGCATATGGCTACACCTTC
TRBV3-1/TRBV3-2,NA,NA,15,TRBJ2-1,CASSQDRGNYNEQFF,TGTGCCAGCAGCCAAGACAGGGGAAACTACAATGAGCAGTTCTTC